The clone carrying this T cell receptor beta chain was counted once. Its target is not known. Alongside a J-beta primer mix, a sample-barcoded 5' primer served in a second PCR lasting about 7 to 11 cycles. TCRdb analysed the 5' RACE reads with MiXCR anew, one entry per CDR3 protein. The repertoire includes 1.5 million to 2 million distinct CDR3 sequences, around 50% of them detected once, and approximately 2.1% sits in the top ten. Donors were systemically healthy Caucasian individuals from Russia aged roughly 6 to 90 years. The data are from a study of blood T cells in healthy people across ages. Study findings and constraints: CMV infection status of these donors was not known.

From germline, CDR1 is SGHDN and CDR2 FVKESK. CDR3 length: 11 amino acids. Trimming took 3 bases from V and 11 from J, leaving 10 bases between them. The sequence came from a woman between 35 and 50 years old in good health. The rearrangement links TRBV14 to TRBJ2-5, with no clear D. Sequencing was carried out using blood. CDR3: CASSQGSRQYF. The CDR3 DNA reads as TGTGCCAGCAGCCAGGGAAGCCGGCAGTACTTC.